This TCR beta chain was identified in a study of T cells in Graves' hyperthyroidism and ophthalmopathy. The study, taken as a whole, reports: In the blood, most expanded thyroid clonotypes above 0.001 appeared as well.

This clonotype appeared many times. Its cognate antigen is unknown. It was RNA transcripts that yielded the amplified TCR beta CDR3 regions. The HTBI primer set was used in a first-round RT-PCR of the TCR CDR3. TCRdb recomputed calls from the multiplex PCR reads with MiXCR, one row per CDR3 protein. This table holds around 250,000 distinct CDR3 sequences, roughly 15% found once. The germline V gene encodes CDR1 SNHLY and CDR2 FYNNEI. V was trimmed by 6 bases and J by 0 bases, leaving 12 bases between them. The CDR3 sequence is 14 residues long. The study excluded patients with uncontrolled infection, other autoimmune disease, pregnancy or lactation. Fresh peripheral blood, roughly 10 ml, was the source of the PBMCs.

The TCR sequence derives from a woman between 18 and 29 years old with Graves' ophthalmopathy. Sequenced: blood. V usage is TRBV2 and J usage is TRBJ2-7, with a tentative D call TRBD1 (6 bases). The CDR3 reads CASRTGFSSYEQYF. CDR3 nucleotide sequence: TGTGCCAGCAGGACAGGTTTCAGCTCCTACGAGCAGTACTTC.